This TCR beta chain is drawn from a study of a mutant IDH1 vaccine in newly diagnosed glioma listed by TCRdb under 2021. Concerning the study at large: Vaccination was initiated 4-6 weeks after radiotherapy alone, or concurrently with temozolomide cycles in the chemotherapy-containing groups. The roughly 33 treated patients were approximately 62% male and roughly 40% female, with a mean age of roughly 40 years. Before enrollment, patients had received standard therapy of radiotherapy alone, temozolomide alone, or radiochemotherapy with temozolomide; most received the combination. The week-35 safety follow-up took place at visit V12, and the week-47 end of study took place at visit V13. Peripheral blood was collected at six visits: V03 (baseline), V05, V07, V10, V12 and V13. Longitudinal TCRB deep sequencing was performed for fewer than 30 treated patients wherever samples were available for exploratory analyses. General findings and caveats noted by the study authors: According to the authors, sample limitations meant that analyses of patient blood samples could not be reproduced. Immune responses induced by the vaccine were seen in over 90% of patients across multiple MHC alleles. PBMC samples for TCRB deep sequencing were selected based on availability. Changes in the top peripheral T cell clonotypes picked up by TCRB sequencing did not appear to be linked to pseudoprogression.

The CDR3 sequence holds 14 residues, the cysteine and phenylalanine included. Only the CDR3 region is kept as DNA, spanning 42 bases read in frame from base 1. CDR1 SEHNR and CDR2 FQNEAQ were looked up in the germline V gene (reference sequence). V gives up 1 base and J gives up 7 bases, and the segment between their germline ends measures 11 bases. The receptor library was made with the immunoSEQ multiplex PCR assay. Rearranged TCR beta chain sequences were amplified with the hsTCRB Kit following the manufacturer's protocol. An Illumina MiSeq was used to sequence the TCRB libraries. Per the authors' processing: Demultiplexing, trimming and gene mapping were performed with the kit vendor's proprietary platform. The clones in this table, taken by TCRdb from immuneACCESS, are in-frame only. Not every clone is retained; where verified, under half of the shortfall comes from an unresolved V gene, and the cause of the rest is unknown. Clone size and the V and J calls come from that table; the DNA yielded D and trimming. In this sample the table shows some 34,000 clones, 75% to 95% of which occur a single time. Roughly 5% of the sample lies in the top ten.

The meaning of the sample's time point label: week 47, end of study. A 20-mer mutant IDH1 peptide at 300 micrograms in Montanide made up each vaccine dose, which was injected subcutaneously together with topical imiquimod. Across visits V03 through V10, patients got a total of eight vaccinations, given in weeks 1, 3, 5, 7, 11, 15, 19 and 23. Donors had newly diagnosed WHO grade 3 or 4 IDH1-mutant astrocytomas with loss of nuclear ATRX. The samples were drawn from NOA16, a multicentre, single-arm, open-label phase I trial in Germany that tested a mutant IDH1 peptide vaccine in humans for the first time. The DNeasy Blood and Tissue Kit was used to extract genomic DNA from EDTA blood for TCRB sequencing. About this clone itself: This receptor's antigen is unknown. One base away there is no much larger clone; base qualities are not given.

This sequence was found in a woman aged 40 to 50 with glioma. The sample in question was PBMCs, obtained from a glioma patient whose treatment included an IDH1 peptide vaccine. The sequence is built from TRBV7-9 and TRBJ2-1; the D segment could be TRBD2, given 6 matching bases. The nucleotide sequence reads as follows: TGTGCCAGCAGCTTAGGTGGGGGGTTAAATGAGCAGTTCTTC. Its amino acids are CASSLGGGLNEQFF.